The rows below give T cell receptor beta chains drawn from one sample of a study of identical twins' blood T cells. TCRdb fed the 5' RACE reads into MiXCR, producing one record per CDR3 protein. The table lists around 380,000 distinct CDR3 sequences, about 28% of them singletons. Material: PBMCs. Source of these receptors: a woman between 18 and 50 years old in good health. CDR3s include the opening cysteine and the closing phenylalanine or tryptophan. Each record gives: D gene, clone size, V gene, J gene, CDR3 protein, CDR3 DNA. D genes are given only for firm matches. Where a row states a size, it is once, few, many or the class of an expanded clone; other rows omit it.

d_call: NA
clone_size: NA
v_call: TRBV5-1
j_call: TRBJ1-5
cdr3_aa: CASSLSPGVQPQHF
cdr3_nt: TGCGCCAGCAGCTTGTCGCCCGGGGTTCAGCCCCAGCATTTT

d_call: NA
clone_size: NA
v_call: TRBV7-9
j_call: TRBJ1-3
cdr3_aa: CASSEQGDRGNTIYF
cdr3_nt: TGTGCCAGCAGCGAACAGGGTGATCGTGGAAACACCATATATTTT

d_call: TRBD2
clone_size: few
v_call: TRBV5-1
j_call: TRBJ2-3
cdr3_aa: CASSPGLAPDTQYF
cdr3_nt: TGCGCCAGCAGCCCCGGACTAGCGCCAGATACGCAGTATTTT

d_call: NA
clone_size: NA
v_call: TRBV19
j_call: TRBJ1-5
cdr3_aa: CASTSPGVLQHF
cdr3_nt: TGTGCCAGTACCTCTCCGGGGGTTCTCCAGCATTTT

d_call: NA
clone_size: few
v_call: TRBV20-1
j_call: TRBJ1-2
cdr3_aa: CSARDRPLRGYTF
cdr3_nt: TGCAGTGCTAGAGACAGGCCTCTTCGGGGCTACACCTTC

d_call: TRBD1
clone_size: NA
v_call: TRBV20-1
j_call: TRBJ1-6
cdr3_aa: CSASPRGGRDSPLHF
cdr3_nt: TGCAGTGCTAGCCCCAGGGGGGGGCGGGATTCACCCCTCCACTTT

d_call: TRBD2
clone_size: NA
v_call: TRBV2
j_call: TRBJ2-1
cdr3_aa: CASTRLAGYNEQFF
cdr3_nt: TGTGCCAGCACCCGACTAGCGGGGTACAATGAGCAGTTCTTC

d_call: NA
clone_size: many
v_call: TRBV20-1
j_call: TRBJ1-2
cdr3_aa: CSASPGLYGYTF
cdr3_nt: TGCAGTGCTAGTCCCGGGCTCTATGGCTACACCTTC

d_call: NA
clone_size: few
v_call: TRBV18
j_call: TRBJ1-5
cdr3_aa: CASSSRDTRIEPQHF
cdr3_nt: TGTGCCAGCTCTTCCAGGGACACCCGTATAGAGCCCCAGCATTTT

d_call: NA
clone_size: many
v_call: TRBV4-3
j_call: TRBJ1-1
cdr3_aa: CASSQDRQDTEAFF
cdr3_nt: TGCGCCAGCAGCCAAGATAGACAGGACACTGAAGCTTTCTTT

d_call: NA
clone_size: few
v_call: TRBV7-2
j_call: TRBJ2-5
cdr3_aa: CASSLQKETQYF
cdr3_nt: TGTGCCAGCAGCTTACAAAAGGAGACCCAGTACTTC

d_call: NA
clone_size: many
v_call: TRBV6-5
j_call: TRBJ2-1
cdr3_aa: CASKSPGPNNEQFF
cdr3_nt: TGTGCCAGCAAGAGTCCGGGCCCTAACAATGAGCAGTTCTTC

d_call: NA
clone_size: few
v_call: TRBV20-1
j_call: TRBJ1-5
cdr3_aa: CSARLEPNQPQHF
cdr3_nt: TGCAGTGCTAGATTGGAGCCTAATCAGCCCCAGCATTTT

d_call: NA
clone_size: few
v_call: TRBV7-2
j_call: TRBJ1-6
cdr3_aa: CASSLRSGARGPLHF
cdr3_nt: TGTGCCAGCAGCTTACGATCAGGGGCCCGAGGACCCCTCCACTTT

d_call: NA
clone_size: NA
v_call: TRBV3-1
j_call: TRBJ2-3
cdr3_aa: CASSPRDPGTDTQYF
cdr3_nt: TGTGCCAGCAGCCCACGGGACCCGGGGACAGATACGCAGTATTTT

d_call: NA
clone_size: NA
v_call: TRBV14
j_call: TRBJ1-2
cdr3_aa: CASSQVDGYAGYGYTF
cdr3_nt: TGTGCCAGCAGCCAAGTTGACGGGTACGCGGGCTATGGCTACACCTTC

d_call: TRBD2
clone_size: few
v_call: TRBV29-1
j_call: TRBJ2-1
cdr3_aa: CSGDLLAGERYNEQFF
cdr3_nt: TGCAGCGGGGATCTTCTAGCGGGGGAAAGGTACAATGAGCAGTTCTTC

d_call: NA
clone_size: NA
v_call: TRBV9
j_call: TRBJ2-5
cdr3_aa: CAGSAVTPRGETQYF
cdr3_nt: TGTGCCGGCAGCGCTGTAACTCCGAGAGGAGAGACCCAGTACTTC

d_call: NA
clone_size: NA
v_call: TRBV20-1
j_call: TRBJ1-5
cdr3_aa: CSARSGSNQPQHF
cdr3_nt: TGCAGTGCTAGATCTGGGAGCAATCAGCCCCAGCATTTT

d_call: NA
clone_size: NA
v_call: TRBV20-1
j_call: TRBJ2-1
cdr3_aa: CSAPLFNEQFF
cdr3_nt: TGCAGTGCCCCCCTGTTTAATGAGCAGTTCTTC

d_call: NA
clone_size: NA
v_call: TRBV7-3
j_call: TRBJ2-3
cdr3_aa: CASSLWGGGTSTDTQYF
cdr3_nt: TGTGCCAGCAGCCTCTGGGGGGGCGGAACTAGCACAGATACGCAGTATTTT

d_call: TRBD1
clone_size: NA
v_call: TRBV6-2/TRBV6-3
j_call: TRBJ1-2
cdr3_aa: CASSYDGTGPYGYTF
cdr3_nt: TGTGCCAGCAGTTACGACGGGACAGGGCCTTATGGCTACACCTTC

d_call: NA
clone_size: few
v_call: TRBV20-1
j_call: TRBJ1-1
cdr3_aa: CSADSPWMNTEAFF
cdr3_nt: TGCAGTGCCGATAGCCCTTGGATGAACACTGAAGCTTTCTTT

d_call: NA
clone_size: NA
v_call: TRBV2
j_call: TRBJ2-6
cdr3_aa: CASSEHRVGANVLTF
cdr3_nt: TGTGCCAGCAGTGAACACAGGGTTGGGGCCAACGTCCTGACTTTC

d_call: NA
clone_size: NA
v_call: TRBV14
j_call: TRBJ1-4
cdr3_aa: CASSQVVAPNNEKLFF
cdr3_nt: TGTGCCAGCAGCCAAGTCGTCGCTCCGAATAATGAAAAACTGTTTTTT

d_call: NA
clone_size: few
v_call: TRBV10-2
j_call: TRBJ1-1
cdr3_aa: CASSVGDGTEAFF
cdr3_nt: TGCGCCAGCAGTGTGGGGGATGGGACTGAAGCTTTCTTT

d_call: NA
clone_size: NA
v_call: TRBV29-1
j_call: TRBJ2-1
cdr3_aa: CSLRTYNEQFF
cdr3_nt: TGCAGCCTCCGTACATACAATGAGCAGTTCTTC

d_call: NA
clone_size: NA
v_call: TRBV10-3
j_call: TRBJ1-5
cdr3_aa: CAISEMLSGQPQHF
cdr3_nt: TGTGCCATCAGTGAGATGCTGTCGGGGCAGCCCCAGCATTTT

d_call: TRBD1
clone_size: many
v_call: TRBV10-3
j_call: TRBJ1-1
cdr3_aa: CAIIRGQGWAEAFF
cdr3_nt: TGTGCCATCATCCGGGGACAGGGATGGGCTGAAGCTTTCTTT

d_call: NA
clone_size: NA
v_call: TRBV10-3
j_call: TRBJ1-2
cdr3_aa: CAISGIANYGYTF
cdr3_nt: TGTGCCATCAGTGGGATTGCTAACTATGGCTACACCTTC

d_call: TRBD1
clone_size: NA
v_call: TRBV5-1
j_call: TRBJ2-1
cdr3_aa: CASSSRQGVYNEQFF
cdr3_nt: TGCGCCAGCAGCTCCCGACAGGGAGTCTACAATGAGCAGTTCTTC

d_call: NA
clone_size: NA
v_call: TRBV5-1
j_call: TRBJ2-7
cdr3_aa: CASSLAFADTYEQYF
cdr3_nt: TGCGCCAGCAGCTTGGCCTTCGCGGACACCTACGAGCAGTACTTC

d_call: NA
clone_size: NA
v_call: TRBV6-2/TRBV6-3
j_call: TRBJ1-6
cdr3_aa: CASSSRGSSPLHF
cdr3_nt: TGTGCCAGCAGTTCCCGAGGGAGTTCACCCCTCCACTTT

d_call: NA
clone_size: NA
v_call: TRBV6-1
j_call: TRBJ1-2
cdr3_aa: CASGRPTYGYTF
cdr3_nt: TGTGCCAGCGGCCGACCGACCTATGGCTACACCTTC

d_call: NA
clone_size: many
v_call: TRBV6-5
j_call: TRBJ2-4
cdr3_aa: CASSYSTRQQNIQYF
cdr3_nt: TGTGCCAGCAGTTACTCGACTAGGCAGCAAAACATTCAGTACTTC

d_call: NA
clone_size: NA
v_call: TRBV11-2
j_call: TRBJ1-1
cdr3_aa: CASSLGSRNTEAFF
cdr3_nt: TGTGCCAGCAGCTTAGGATCCCGGAACACTGAAGCTTTCTTT

d_call: NA
clone_size: NA
v_call: TRBV5-4
j_call: TRBJ1-1
cdr3_aa: CASSSPDTEAFF
cdr3_nt: TGTGCCAGCAGCTCGCCGGACACTGAAGCTTTCTTT

d_call: NA
clone_size: NA
v_call: TRBV4-3
j_call: TRBJ1-1
cdr3_aa: CASSQDPGGNTEAFF
cdr3_nt: TGCGCCAGCAGCCAAGACCCCGGGGGGAACACTGAAGCTTTCTTT

d_call: NA
clone_size: few
v_call: TRBV3-1
j_call: TRBJ2-2
cdr3_aa: CASSPLGTGELFF
cdr3_nt: TGTGCCAGCAGCCCCTTAGGCACCGGGGAGCTGTTTTTT